The 9 T cell receptor beta chains below come from one sample, sequenced in a study of CD8 T cells in Susac syndrome. The authors reverse transcribed about 0.45 to 1 ug RNA with random hexamers. TCRdb itself ran the immunoSEQ multiplex PCR reads through MiXCR, one entry per CDR3 protein. Counted here are 70,000 to 100,000 distinct CDR3 sequences, roughly 95% occurring once; the ten biggest clones make up roughly 0.4%. Sample: CD8+ T cells from PBMCs. Receptors originate from a human donor with Susac syndrome.

By sample share, this clonotype is medium-sized. CDR3 DNA sequence: TGTGCCAGCAGCTTTCGGAGGGGGGCCAATGAGCAGTTCTTC. Protein: CASSFRRGANEQFF. This rearrangement joins TRBV5-8 to TRBJ2-1; D is perhaps TRBD1 or TRBD2 (6 bases each). The CDR3 covers 14 residues. Looked up from germline, CDR1 is SGHTS and CDR2 is YDEGEE. Trimming took off 2 bases at V and 6 bases at J, with 12 bases between the two ends.

V and J are TRBV28 and TRBJ2-5; 8 bases agree with TRBD1. The CDR3 runs 16 residues. The germline CDR1 and CDR2 sequences are MDHEN and SYDVKM. The V segment lost 3 bases and the J segment 7 bases; nucleotides outside the gene matches: 13. DNA of the CDR3: TGTGCCAGCAGTTTGTCCGGGACAGGCCCGTCCGCGACCCAGTACTTC. Residues: CASSLSGTGPSATQYF.

In its sample, this clonotype was seen once. The V and J genes are TRBV20-1 and TRBJ1-5, with 11 bases aligning to TRBD1. From germline, CDR1 is DFQATT and CDR2 SNEGSKA (reference sequence). The CDR3 extends over 16 amino acids. After removal of 5 bases from V and 5 bases from J, the junction contained 11 bases not matched to a gene. The CDR3 here is CSAPEPGQGVDQPQHF. Here the CDR3 DNA reads TGCAGTGCTCCAGAACCGGGACAGGGGGTTGATCAGCCCCAGCATTTT.

The chain carries TRBV27 and TRBJ2-7; D unresolved. V shed 4 bases and J shed 0 bases, with 10 bases lying between them. There are 14 residues in the CDR3. Germline assignment: CDR1 MNHEY and CDR2 SMNVEV (reference sequence). CDR3 region: CASSWSGSSYEQYV. CDR3 DNA sequence: TGTGCCAGCAGTTGGTCGGGCAGCTCCTACGAGCAGTACGTC.

This rearrangement joins TRBV29-1 to TRBJ1-2; no firm D call. Germline V gene sequence: CDR1 SQVTM, CDR2 ANQGSEA. Between the trimmed V and J ends, which lost 2 bases and 7 bases, there was a span of 14 bases. The CDR3 spans 13 residues. The CDR3 DNA reads TGCAGCGTTGAATCGACCGGGGATGGTGGCTACACCTTC. Encoded protein: CSVESTGDGGYTF.

The V and J genes are TRBV6-4 and TRBJ2-1; 12 positions match TRBD2. Germline CDR1 MRHNA, CDR2 SNTAGT. The V segment lost 0 bases and the J segment 9 bases; nucleotides outside the gene matches: 3. There are 15 residues in the CDR3. CDR3 sequence reads: CASSDSTSGSFEQFF. In DNA form, the CDR3 reads TGTGCCAGCAGTGACTCGACTAGCGGGAGTTTTGAGCAGTTCTTC.

The V gene is TRBV9, the J gene TRBJ2-2; TRBD2 is a possible D gene (5 bases). V lost 0 bases to trimming and J lost 6 bases, with 9 bases between them. The CDR3 has 14 residues. Germline CDR1 SGDLS, CDR2 YYNGEE. The CDR3 region is CASSVDGVPGELFF. CDR3 DNA sequence: TGTGCCAGCAGCGTAGACGGGGTCCCCGGGGAGCTGTTTTTT.

CDR3 DNA sequence: TGCAGCGTTGAAGGCAGGAGGAATGAGCAGTTCTTC. Translated: CSVEGRRNEQFF. J is TRBJ2-1 and V is TRBV29-1; weak D call: TRBD2 (5 bases). This CDR3 contains 12 residues. Germline values: CDR1 SQVTM, CDR2 ANQGSEA. Trimming cost V 1 base and J 7 bases, with 8 bases left between them.

The gene calls are TRBV29-1 and TRBJ2-1, with 7 bases that match TRBD1. The CDR3 has 13 amino acids. The V gene's germline CDR1 is SQVTM and CDR2 ANQGSEA. V lost 6 bases to trimming and J lost 5 bases; unmatched junction nucleotides: 7. CDR3 loop: CSVPGQPHNEQFF. Here the CDR3 DNA reads TGCAGCGTACCGGGACAGCCGCACAATGAGCAGTTCTTC.